These T cell receptor beta chains were read from a single sample in a study of T cells in Graves' hyperthyroidism and ophthalmopathy. TCRdb called the multiplex PCR reads again in MiXCR, with one record for every CDR3 protein. The sample contains a few hundred thousand distinct CDR3 sequences, around 16% of which appear only once. The sequenced sample consisted of blood. The receptors come from a woman between 40 and 55 years old with Graves' ophthalmopathy. The CDR3 runs from the conserved cysteine through the conserved F or W. The order of the fields is J gene, V gene, CDR3 protein.

j_call: TRBJ1-1; v_call: TRBV29-1; cdr3_aa: CSLVTGTATEAFF
j_call: TRBJ1-5; v_call: TRBV30; cdr3_aa: CAWSVQGRQPQHF
j_call: TRBJ1-1; v_call: TRBV2; cdr3_aa: CASMMDRLEAFF
j_call: TRBJ2-7; v_call: TRBV13; cdr3_aa: CASSLLRDRAYEQYF
j_call: TRBJ1-6; v_call: TRBV3-1; cdr3_aa: CASSQAGAGALHF
j_call: TRBJ1-2; v_call: TRBV13; cdr3_aa: CASSAGGGNYGYTF
j_call: TRBJ2-7; v_call: TRBV5-6; cdr3_aa: CASSASGTDYEQYF
j_call: TRBJ1-5; v_call: TRBV6-1; cdr3_aa: CASSVGGHREPQHF
j_call: TRBJ2-7; v_call: TRBV6-5; cdr3_aa: CASSYSKGTGDYEQYF
j_call: TRBJ2-3; v_call: TRBV7-2; cdr3_aa: CASSSRQRRADTQYF
j_call: TRBJ2-3; v_call: TRBV6-1; cdr3_aa: CASRARRTSTDTQYF
j_call: TRBJ2-5; v_call: TRBV6-1; cdr3_aa: CASRSTSGGQETQYF
j_call: TRBJ2-2; v_call: TRBV7-2; cdr3_aa: CASSLVRLATSGELFF
j_call: TRBJ2-1; v_call: TRBV3-1; cdr3_aa: CASNSGTDYNEQFF